This record looks at one T cell receptor beta chain sequence and its context. Antigen: not known. Germline CDR1 is SGHRS and CDR2 is YFSETQ. The CDR3 has 15 residues. V dropped 7 bases and J dropped 0 bases, with 14 bases sitting between them. The entry originates in a study of shared clonotypes between healthy human individuals. Study results and caveats: The study found about 5.1% of naive CD4 clonotypes shared across a handful of donors.

Repertoires were generated with immunoSEQ multiplex PCR, while TCRdb's copy carries only in-frame clones and drops some. The sample records around 2,000,000 clones, about 95% being singletons. Positively selected for CCR7, the CD45RO-negative cells used as naive CD8 cells excluded terminally differentiated effector memory CD45RA+ cells. The sequence derives from a man younger than 30 in good health. Specimen: naive CD8+ T cells sorted from blood. The V call is TRBV5-1, the J call TRBJ2-1; D possibly corresponds to TRBD2 (5 bases). The CDR3 DNA sequence: TGCGCCAGCCGATTAGCGCGCAGCTCCTACAATGAGCAGTTCTTC. It is translated as CASRLARSSYNEQFF. The full variable domain, rest sourced from reference TRBV5-1 and TRBJ2-1, is KAGVTQTPRYLIKTRGQQVTLSCSPISGHRSVSWYQQTPGQGLQFLFEYFSETQRNKGNFPGRFSGRQFSNSRSEMNVSTLELGDSALYLCASRLARSSYNEQFFGPGTRLTVL.